This is a list of T cell receptor beta chains from one sample in a study of PD-L1 blockade in urothelial cancer. TCRdb's copy holds only in-frame clones and misses some; the assay was immunoSEQ multiplex PCR. Of about 95,000 clones listed, around nine tenths are singletons. This material consisted of PBMCs, taken around atezolizumab (anti-PD-L1) treatment. The receptors shown here come from a man between 60 and 75 years old with urothelial cancer. Both conserved end residues are part of each CDR3. Fields, in order: D gene, V gene, J gene, clone size, CDR3 protein, CDR3 DNA. A D gene is named only where the DNA matches it firmly. Expanded clones get a size class; other rows say once, few or many, or leave the size out.

TRBD2	TRBV11-3	TRBJ2-7	.	CAMSRGGTAYEQYF	TGTGCCATGTCGCGCGGGGGGACGGCCTACGAGCAGTACTTC
.	TRBV6-5	TRBJ2-7	once	CASKNPVAEQYF	TGTGCCAGCAAAAACCCCGTGGCCGAGCAGTACTTC
TRBD2	TRBV10-3	TRBJ2-1	.	CAIIGTSGRSSYNEQFF	TGTGCCATCATTGGGACTAGCGGGAGAAGCTCCTACAATGAGCAGTTCTTC
.	TRBV11-2	TRBJ1-2	.	CASSATGFADGYTF	TGTGCCAGCAGCGCAACAGGGTTCGCAGATGGCTACACCTTC
TRBD1	TRBV28	TRBJ1-2	.	CASSLRSHRGRPTGYTF	TGTGCCAGCAGTCTCAGGTCCCACAGGGGGCGCCCGACGGGCTACACCTTC
.	TRBV30	TRBJ1-2	.	CAWSVSDGYTF	TGTGCCTGGAGTGTATCGGATGGCTACACCTTC
TRBD1	TRBV11-3	TRBJ1-4	few	CASNGQGNEKLFF	TGTGCCAGCAATGGACAGGGGAATGAAAAACTGTTTTTT
TRBD2	TRBV9	TRBJ2-7	.	CASSVGGGGGTTYEQYF	TGTGCCAGCAGCGTAGGGGGAGGCGGGGGAACGACCTACGAGCAGTACTTC
.	TRBV29-1	TRBJ2-2	.	CSVSPQQNTGELFF	TGCAGCGTTTCCCCCCAACAGAACACCGGGGAGCTGTTTTTT
TRBD1	TRBV6-1	TRBJ1-1	.	CASRRTGGLAFF	TGTGCCAGCAGAAGGACAGGGGGCTTAGCTTTCTTT
TRBD1	TRBV5-1	TRBJ2-1	.	CASSILRGPNEQFF	TGCGCCAGCAGCATCCTAAGGGGGCCCAATGAGCAGTTCTTC
.	TRBV7-2	TRBJ2-2	.	CASSLALHGGASSGELFF	TGTGCCAGCAGCTTAGCGTTACATGGGGGGGCCTCCAGCGGGGAGCTGTTTTTT
TRBD2	TRBV7-3	TRBJ2-1	.	CASSSPGNSGRAGGSYNEQFF	TGTGCCAGCAGCTCCCCGGGGAATAGCGGGAGGGCGGGGGGCTCCTACAATGAGCAGTTCTTC
TRBD2	TRBV30	TRBJ2-7	.	CAWSGTSGDEQYF	TGTGCCTGGAGCGGGACTAGCGGAGACGAGCAGTACTTC
.	TRBV5-5	TRBJ2-7	.	CASSFGGTEQYF	TGTGCCAGCAGCTTTGGAGGGACCGAGCAGTACTTC
.	TRBV5-1	TRBJ2-7	.	CASSSAVEGYLNYEQYF	TGCGCCAGCAGCTCCGCCGTGGAGGGGTACCTTAACTACGAGCAGTACTTC
TRBD2	TRBV7-2	TRBJ2-1	.	CASSLAGTSGAYNEQFF	TGTGCCAGCAGCTTAGCAGGGACTAGCGGGGCCTACAATGAGCAGTTCTTC
.	TRBV19	TRBJ1-2	.	CASTTPAETYGYTF	TGTGCCAGTACCACCCCGGCGGAGACCTATGGCTACACCTTC
.	TRBV29-1	TRBJ2-3	.	CSVETPRAPDTQYF	TGCAGCGTTGAAACCCCCAGGGCCCCAGATACGCAGTATTTT
TRBD1	TRBV7-3	TRBJ2-6	.	CASSRRGSSSGANVLTF	TGTGCCAGCAGCCGCAGGGGGTCAAGCTCTGGGGCCAACGTCCTGACTTTC
.	TRBV4-3	TRBJ2-7	.	CASSQDLHSYEQYF	TGCGCCAGCAGCCAAGATCTTCACAGCTACGAGCAGTACTTC
.	TRBV28	TRBJ2-3	.	CASSLLADTQYF	TGTGCCAGCAGTTTATTAGCGGATACGCAGTATTTT
.	TRBV5-1	TRBJ2-7	once	CASSLNTGQGYEQYF	TGCGCCAGCAGCTTGAACACGGGTCAGGGATACGAGCAGTACTTC
.	TRBV9	TRBJ2-1	.	CASSNSPRTNNEQFF	TGTGCCAGCAGCAACTCCCCGAGGACAAACAATGAGCAGTTCTTC
TRBD1	TRBV29-1	TRBJ2-7	.	CSVAVMGQSYEQYF	TGCAGCGTTGCGGTTATGGGACAGTCCTACGAGCAGTACTTC
TRBD1	TRBV9	TRBJ2-1	.	CASSVVQGGEYEQFF	TGTGCCAGCAGCGTAGTCCAAGGGGGCGAATATGAGCAGTTCTTC
TRBD1	TRBV18	TRBJ2-7	.	CASSPGQRLDEQYF	TGTGCCAGCTCTCCGGGACAGCGCCTGGACGAGCAGTACTTC
.	TRBV29-1	TRBJ2-1	.	CSAGPYNEQFF	TGCAGCGCTGGGCCATACAATGAGCAGTTCTTC
TRBD1	TRBV10-1	TRBJ1-4	once	CASSDGGTGIEKLFF	TGCGCCAGCAGTGATGGAGGGACAGGGATTGAAAAACTGTTTTTT
.	TRBV20-1	TRBJ2-7	.	CSAPTLEEQYF	TGCAGTGCTCCAACCCTCGAGGAGCAGTACTTC
.	TRBV21-1	TRBJ2-1	.	CASSGQLAEAPFF	TGTGCCAGCAGCGGACAACTAGCGGAGGCCCCTTTCTTC
.	TRBV7-3	TRBJ2-5	.	CASSAQVRETQYF	TGTGCCAGCAGCGCCCAGGTCCGGGAGACCCAGTACTTC
TRBD1	TRBV18	TRBJ2-7	.	CASSISGTGFYEQYF	TGTGCCAGCTCGATCTCCGGGACAGGGTTTTACGAGCAGTACTTC
.	TRBV19	TRBJ1-1	few	CASSIAGGNTEAFF	TGTGCCAGTAGTATCGCCGGAGGAAACACTGAAGCTTTCTTT
.	TRBV10-3	TRBJ1-2	.	CAISAGGGYTF	TGTGCCATCAGTGCGGGGGGTGGCTACACCTTC
.	TRBV5-1	TRBJ1-3	.	CASSERGSGNTIYF	TGCGCCAGCAGCGAAAGGGGGTCCGGAAACACCATATATTTT
.	TRBV7-9	TRBJ2-7	.	CASSLGPVSYEQYF	TGTGCCAGCAGCTTAGGCCCAGTCTCCTACGAGCAGTACTTC
.	TRBV6-1	TRBJ1-1	.	CASSGLWNTEAFF	TGTGCCAGCAGCGGACTCTGGAACACTGAAGCTTTCTTT
TRBD1	TRBV7-2	TRBJ1-2	.	CASSLEGAFHYGYTF	TGTGCCAGCAGCTTAGAGGGGGCCTTTCACTATGGCTACACCTTC
.	TRBV19	TRBJ2-7	.	CASSSLADNSYEQYF	TGTGCCAGTAGTAGTTTAGCGGACAACTCCTACGAGCAGTACTTC
.	TRBV5-5	TRBJ1-5	.	CASSLEEGIQPQHF	TGTGCCAGCAGCTTGGAGGAGGGAATACAGCCCCAGCATTTT
.	TRBV4-1	TRBJ2-5	.	CASSQDRLPGGGTQYF	TGCGCCAGCAGCCAAGATCGGCTACCCGGTGGCGGGACCCAGTACTTC
TRBD1	TRBV29-1	TRBJ1-4	.	CSAEEQGAEKLFF	TGCAGCGCTGAGGAACAGGGGGCGGAAAAACTGTTTTTT
.	TRBV10-3	TRBJ1-1	.	CAISGARGNPNTEAFF	TGTGCCATCAGTGGGGCCAGGGGCAACCCGAACACTGAAGCTTTCTTT
.	TRBV5-1	TRBJ1-1	once	CASSSQRTEAFF	TGCGCCAGCTCCAGTCAGAGGACTGAAGCTTTCTTT
.	TRBV30	TRBJ2-3	.	CAWSVPGPAGDTQYF	TGTGCCTGGAGTGTACCAGGCCCCGCCGGAGATACGCAGTATTTT
.	TRBV28	TRBJ1-2	.	CASSLEVLSGPYGYTF	TGTGCCAGCAGTTTAGAAGTTCTCAGTGGCCCGTATGGCTACACCTTC
.	TRBV11-2	TRBJ2-7	.	CASSLGRGTPYEQYF	TGTGCCAGCAGCTTAGGTCGGGGGACCCCCTACGAGCAGTACTTC
.	TRBV30	TRBJ1-2	.	CAWREGGGYGYTF	TGTGCCTGGAGGGAGGGGGGGGGATATGGCTACACCTTC
.	TRBV7-6	TRBJ1-1	.	CASSSSGGNTEAFF	TGTGCCAGCAGCTCTTCGGGGGGGAACACTGAAGCTTTCTTT
.	TRBV5-1	TRBJ2-3	.	CASSLGGPPTDTQYF	TGCGCCAGCAGCTTGGGTGGCCCCCCCACAGATACGCAGTATTTT
.	TRBV7-3	TRBJ2-7	.	CASSLTGGGEQYF	TGTGCCAGCAGCTTAACCGGAGGCGGGGAGCAGTACTTC
TRBD1	TRBV5-1	TRBJ2-2	.	CASSSTGQGAGSGTGELFF	TGCGCCAGCAGCTCGACGGGACAGGGGGCAGGATCGGGCACCGGGGAGCTGTTTTTT
.	TRBV9	TRBJ2-1	.	CASNGGVSYNEQFF	TGTGCCAGCAACGGGGGAGTTTCCTACAATGAGCAGTTCTTC
.	TRBV19	TRBJ2-2	few	CASSSRQAGELFF	TGTGCCAGTAGTTCCCGACAGGCCGGGGAGCTGTTTTTT
TRBD1	TRBV4-3	TRBJ2-6	once	CASSQDPPGGQGMFGANVLTF	TGCGCCAGCAGCCAAGATCCACCGGGGGGACAGGGTATGTTTGGGGCCAACGTCCTGACTTTC
.	TRBV4-3	TRBJ2-7	.	CASSPYHFWEGTSYEQYF	TGCGCCAGCAGCCCATACCACTTCTGGGAAGGGACTTCCTACGAGCAGTACTTC
TRBD1	TRBV7-9	TRBJ1-1	.	CASSLAWDSHNTEAFF	TGTGCCAGCAGCTTAGCGTGGGACAGCCATAACACTGAAGCTTTCTTT
TRBD1	TRBV16	TRBJ1-4	.	CASSQRGPQNEKLFF	TGTGCCAGCAGCCAAAGGGGGCCTCAAAATGAAAAACTGTTTTTT